This T cell receptor (beta chain) comes out of a study of T cells in Graves' hyperthyroidism and ophthalmopathy. In germline, CDR1 is GTSNPN, CDR2 SVGIG (reference sequence). This CDR3 has 13 residues. Ophthalmopathy patients had moderate-to-severe active disease, CAS ≥3, NOSPECS ≥4, and disease duration under 3 months. This clonotype appeared a few times. A much larger clone differs from this one at a single base, so this may be a read error. Amplification of TCR beta CDR3 regions used RNA as the template. HTBI primers were used for first-round RT-PCR of the TCR CDR3. TCRdb ran MiXCR on the multiplex PCR reads and lists one entry per CDR3 protein. The sample has under 500,000 distinct CDR3 sequences, over 12% seen once; the top ten hold around 28%.

Sequenced sample: blood. The chain carries TRBV30 and TRBJ1-5; D is undetermined. The sequence came from a man aged 50 or older with Graves' ophthalmopathy. The CDR3 sequence: CAWSFGSNQLQHF. The CDR3, as DNA: TGTGCCTGGAGTTTTGGTAGCAATCAGCTCCAGCATTTT. Looking up the rest from reference TRBV30 and TRBJ1-5 gives the full variable domain: SQTIHQWPATLVQPVGSPLSLECTVEGTSNPNLYWYRQAAGRGLQLLFYSVGIGQISSEVPQNLSASRPQDRQFILSSKKLLLSDSGFYLCAWSFGSNQLQHFGDGTRLSIL.